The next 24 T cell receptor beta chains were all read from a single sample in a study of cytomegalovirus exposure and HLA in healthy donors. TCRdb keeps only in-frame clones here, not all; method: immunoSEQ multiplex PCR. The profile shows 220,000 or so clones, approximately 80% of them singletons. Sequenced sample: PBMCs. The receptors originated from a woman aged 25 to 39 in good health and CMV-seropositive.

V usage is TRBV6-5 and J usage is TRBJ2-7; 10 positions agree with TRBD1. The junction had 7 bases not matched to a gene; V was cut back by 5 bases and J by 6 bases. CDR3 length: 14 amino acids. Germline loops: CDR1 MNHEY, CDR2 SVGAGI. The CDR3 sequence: CASSPGTGDAEQYF. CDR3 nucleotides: TGTGCCAGCAGTCCCGGGACAGGGGATGCCGAGCAGTACTTC.

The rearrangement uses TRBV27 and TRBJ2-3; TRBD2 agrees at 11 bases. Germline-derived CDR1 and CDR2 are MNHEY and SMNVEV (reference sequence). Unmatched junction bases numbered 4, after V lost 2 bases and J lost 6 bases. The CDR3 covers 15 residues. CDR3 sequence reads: CASSLGASGRDTQYF. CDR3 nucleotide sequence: TGTGCCAGCAGTTTAGGGGCTAGCGGGAGGGATACGCAGTATTTT.

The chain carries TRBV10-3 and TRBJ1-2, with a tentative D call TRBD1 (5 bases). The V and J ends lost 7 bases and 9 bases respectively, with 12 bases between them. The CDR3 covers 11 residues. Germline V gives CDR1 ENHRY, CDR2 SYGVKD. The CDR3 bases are TGTGCCATCACTCAGGGAGGGAGCTACACCTTC. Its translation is CAITQGGSYTF.

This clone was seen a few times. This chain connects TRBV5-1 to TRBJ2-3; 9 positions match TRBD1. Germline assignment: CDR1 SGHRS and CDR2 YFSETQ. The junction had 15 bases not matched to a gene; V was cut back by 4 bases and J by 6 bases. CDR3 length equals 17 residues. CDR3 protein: CASSRGQGSDDEDTQYF. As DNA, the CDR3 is TGCGCCAGCAGCAGGGGACAGGGATCGGACGACGAGGATACGCAGTATTTT.

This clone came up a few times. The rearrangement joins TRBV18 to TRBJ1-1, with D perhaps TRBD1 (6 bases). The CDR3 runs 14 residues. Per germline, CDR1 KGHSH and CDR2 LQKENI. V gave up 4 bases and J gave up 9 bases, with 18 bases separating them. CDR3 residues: CASSHQRSGGQAFF. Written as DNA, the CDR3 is TGTGCCAGCTCACACCAAAGGTCCGGGGGGCAAGCTTTCTTT.

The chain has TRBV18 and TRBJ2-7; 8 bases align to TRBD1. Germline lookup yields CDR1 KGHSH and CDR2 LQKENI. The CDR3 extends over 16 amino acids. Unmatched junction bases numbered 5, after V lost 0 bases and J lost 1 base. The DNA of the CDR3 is TGTGCCAGCTCACCACCAGCCACAGGGGGATCCTACGAGCAGTACTTC. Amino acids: CASSPPATGGSYEQYF.

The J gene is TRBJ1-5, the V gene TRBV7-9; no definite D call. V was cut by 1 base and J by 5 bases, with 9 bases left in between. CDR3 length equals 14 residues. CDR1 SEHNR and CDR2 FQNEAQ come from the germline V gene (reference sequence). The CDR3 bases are TGTGCCAGCAGCTTAGAAGAATTGGATCAGCCCCAGCATTTT. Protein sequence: CASSLEELDQPQHF. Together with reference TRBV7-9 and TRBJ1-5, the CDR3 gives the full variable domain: DTGVSQNPRHKITKRGQNVTFRCDPISEHNRLYWYRQTLGQGPEFLTYFQNEAQLEKSRLLSDRFSAERPKGSFSTLEIQRTEQGDSAMYLCASSLEELDQPQHFGDGTRLSIL.

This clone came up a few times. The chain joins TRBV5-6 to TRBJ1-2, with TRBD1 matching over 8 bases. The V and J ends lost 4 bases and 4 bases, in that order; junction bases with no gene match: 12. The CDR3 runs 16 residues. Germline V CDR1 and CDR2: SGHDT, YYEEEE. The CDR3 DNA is TGTGCCAGCAGCCGAGGACAGGGAAATTACCTCTATGGCTACACCTTC. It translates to CASSRGQGNYLYGYTF.

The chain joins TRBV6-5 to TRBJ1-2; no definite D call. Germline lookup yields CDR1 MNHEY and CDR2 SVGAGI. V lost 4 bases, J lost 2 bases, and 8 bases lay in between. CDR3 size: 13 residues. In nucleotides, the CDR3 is TGTGCCAGCAGTTCAGGATCAAACTATGGCTACACCTTC. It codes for CASSSGSNYGYTF.

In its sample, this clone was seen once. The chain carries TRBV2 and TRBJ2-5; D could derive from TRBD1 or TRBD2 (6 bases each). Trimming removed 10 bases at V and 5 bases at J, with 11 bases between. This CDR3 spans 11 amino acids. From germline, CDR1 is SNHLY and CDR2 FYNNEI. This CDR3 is CATGARETQYF. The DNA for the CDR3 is TGTGCCACGGGGGCCCGCGAGACCCAGTACTTC. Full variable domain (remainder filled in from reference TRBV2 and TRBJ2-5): EPEVTQTPSHQVTQMGQEVILRCVPISNHLYFYWYRQILGQKVEFLVSFYNNEISEKSEIFDDQFSVERPDGSNFTLKIRSTKLEDSAMYFCATGARETQYFGPGTRLLVL.

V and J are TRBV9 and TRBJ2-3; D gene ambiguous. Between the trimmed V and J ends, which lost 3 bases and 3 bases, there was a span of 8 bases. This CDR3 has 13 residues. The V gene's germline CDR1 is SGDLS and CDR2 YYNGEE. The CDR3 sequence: CASSARLTDTQYF. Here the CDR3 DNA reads TGTGCCAGCAGCGCCAGACTGACAGATACGCAGTATTTT.

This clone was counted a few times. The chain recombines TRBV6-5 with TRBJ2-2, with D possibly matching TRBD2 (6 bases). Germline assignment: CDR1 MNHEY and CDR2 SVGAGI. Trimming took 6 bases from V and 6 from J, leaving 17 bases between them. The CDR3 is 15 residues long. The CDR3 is CASSRRGLLSGELFF. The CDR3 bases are TGTGCCAGCAGCCGTCGGGGGTTGTTGTCCGGGGAGCTGTTTTTT.

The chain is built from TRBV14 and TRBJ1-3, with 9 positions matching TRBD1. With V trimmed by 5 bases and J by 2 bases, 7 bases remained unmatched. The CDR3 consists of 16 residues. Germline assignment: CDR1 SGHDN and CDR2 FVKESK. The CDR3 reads CASSGRDRVTGNTIYF. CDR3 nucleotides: TGTGCCAGCAGCGGCCGGGACAGGGTAACTGGAAACACCATATATTTT.

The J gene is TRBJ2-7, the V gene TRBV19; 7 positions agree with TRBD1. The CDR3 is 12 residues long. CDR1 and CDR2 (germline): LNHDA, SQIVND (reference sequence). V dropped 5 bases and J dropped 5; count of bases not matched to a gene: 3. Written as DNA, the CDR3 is TGTGCCAGTAGTGTCCAGGGGGACGAGCAGTACTTC. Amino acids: CASSVQGDEQYF.

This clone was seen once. CDR3 sequence (DNA): TGTGCCAGCAGTTACCAAGGGACTAGCGGGCACGAGCAGTACTTC. Translation gives CASSYQGTSGHEQYF. The rearrangement joins TRBV6-5 to TRBJ2-7; 12 bases line up with TRBD2. This CDR3 has 15 residues. V shed 2 bases, J shed 5 bases, and the junction held 4 bases outside the gene matches. CDR1 and CDR2 from the germline V gene are MNHEY and SVGAGI.

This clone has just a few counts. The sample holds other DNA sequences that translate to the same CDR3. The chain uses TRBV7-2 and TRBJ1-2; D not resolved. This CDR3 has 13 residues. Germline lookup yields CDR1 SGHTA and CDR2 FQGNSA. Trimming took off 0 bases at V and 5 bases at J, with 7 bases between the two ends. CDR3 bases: TGTGCCAGCAGCTTAGCGCCGTTATATGGCTACACCTTC. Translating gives CASSLAPLYGYTF.

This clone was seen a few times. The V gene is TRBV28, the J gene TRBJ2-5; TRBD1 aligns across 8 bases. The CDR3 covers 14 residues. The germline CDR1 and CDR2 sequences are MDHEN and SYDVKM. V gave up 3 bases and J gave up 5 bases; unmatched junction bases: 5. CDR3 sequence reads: CASSLNRGFETQYF. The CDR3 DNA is TGTGCCAGCAGTTTGAACAGGGGGTTTGAGACCCAGTACTTC.

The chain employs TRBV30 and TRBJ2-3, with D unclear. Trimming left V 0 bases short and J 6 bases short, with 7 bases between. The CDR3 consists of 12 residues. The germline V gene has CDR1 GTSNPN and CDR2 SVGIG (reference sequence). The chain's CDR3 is CAWSVLTDTQYF. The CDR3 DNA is TGTGCCTGGAGTGTACTTACCGATACGCAGTATTTT. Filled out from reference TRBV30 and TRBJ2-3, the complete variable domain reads SQTIHQWPATLVQPVGSPLSLECTVEGTSNPNLYWYRQAAGRGLQLLFYSVGIGQISSEVPQNLSASRPQDRQFILSSKKLLLSDSGFYLCAWSVLTDTQYFGPGTRLTVL.

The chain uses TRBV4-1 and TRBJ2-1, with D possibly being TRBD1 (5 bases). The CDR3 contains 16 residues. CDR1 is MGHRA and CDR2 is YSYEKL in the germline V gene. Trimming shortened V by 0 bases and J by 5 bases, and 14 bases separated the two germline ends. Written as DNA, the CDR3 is TGCGCCAGCAGCCAAGATCTTAATGACAGAAACAATGAGCAGTTCTTC. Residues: CASSQDLNDRNNEQFF.

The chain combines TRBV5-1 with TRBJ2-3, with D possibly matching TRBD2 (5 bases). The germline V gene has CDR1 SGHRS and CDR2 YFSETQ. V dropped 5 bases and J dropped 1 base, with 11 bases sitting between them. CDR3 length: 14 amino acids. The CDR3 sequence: CASRLVGGTDTQYF. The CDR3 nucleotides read TGCGCCAGCAGACTAGTGGGTGGCACAGATACGCAGTATTTT.

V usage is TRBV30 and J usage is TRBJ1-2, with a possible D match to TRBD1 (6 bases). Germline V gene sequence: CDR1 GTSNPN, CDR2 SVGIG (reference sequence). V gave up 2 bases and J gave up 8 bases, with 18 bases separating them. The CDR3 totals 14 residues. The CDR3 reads CAWSPDGGALGYTF. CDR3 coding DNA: TGTGCCTGGAGTCCCGATGGGGGGGCTCTGGGCTACACCTTC.

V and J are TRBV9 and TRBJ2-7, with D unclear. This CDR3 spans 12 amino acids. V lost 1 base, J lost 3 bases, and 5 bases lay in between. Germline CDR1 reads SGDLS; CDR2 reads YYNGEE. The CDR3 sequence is CASSVNFYEQYF. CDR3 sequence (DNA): TGTGCCAGCAGCGTAAACTTCTACGAGCAGTACTTC.

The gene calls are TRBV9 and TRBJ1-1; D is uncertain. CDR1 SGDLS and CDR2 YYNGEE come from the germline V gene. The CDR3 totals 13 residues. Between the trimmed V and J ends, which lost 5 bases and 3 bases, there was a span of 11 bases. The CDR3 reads CASSLGQDTEAFF. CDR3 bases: TGTGCCAGCAGTCTAGGGCAGGACACTGAAGCTTTCTTT.

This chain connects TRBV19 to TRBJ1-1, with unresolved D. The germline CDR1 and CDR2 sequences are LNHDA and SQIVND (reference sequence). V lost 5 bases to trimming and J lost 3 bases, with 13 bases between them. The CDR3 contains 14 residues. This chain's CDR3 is CASSQVVGDTEAFF. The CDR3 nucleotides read TGTGCCAGTAGTCAAGTAGTTGGCGACACTGAAGCTTTCTTT.